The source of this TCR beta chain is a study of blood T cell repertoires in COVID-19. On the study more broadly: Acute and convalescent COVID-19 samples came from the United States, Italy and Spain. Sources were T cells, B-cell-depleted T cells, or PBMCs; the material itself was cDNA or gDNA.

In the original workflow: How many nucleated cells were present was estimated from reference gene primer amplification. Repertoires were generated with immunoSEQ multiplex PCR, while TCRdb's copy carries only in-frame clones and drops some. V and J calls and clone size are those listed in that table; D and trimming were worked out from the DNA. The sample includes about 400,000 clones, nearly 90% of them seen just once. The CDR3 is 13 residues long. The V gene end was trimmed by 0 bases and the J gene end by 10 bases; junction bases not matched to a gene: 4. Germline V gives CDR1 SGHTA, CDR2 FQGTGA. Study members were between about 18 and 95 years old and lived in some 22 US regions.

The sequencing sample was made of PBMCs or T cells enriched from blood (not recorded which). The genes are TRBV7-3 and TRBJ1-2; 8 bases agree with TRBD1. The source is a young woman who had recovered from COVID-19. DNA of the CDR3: TGTGCCAGCAGCTTAACGGGGACAGGTGTCTACACCTTC. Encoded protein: CASSLTGTGVYTF.